A single sample gave rise to the 22 T cell receptor beta chains below, sequenced in a study of metastatic and nonmetastatic thyroid tumors. Not a single patient had been given any form of treatment at any point before undergoing thyroid surgery. TCRdb reanalyzed the PCR reads with MiXCR. The table records tens of thousands of clones, approximately 10% of them present only once. Sequences were obtained from blood. These receptors were obtained from a female donor with papillary thyroid cancer or a benign thyroid nodule (not recorded which). Some clones in this sample may be carry-over from other donors' samples.

This clone was detected many times. The chain links TRBV20-1 to TRBJ2-7; 12 bases align to TRBD2. The CDR3 is made up of 18 amino acids. V shed 7 bases and J 1 base; nucleotides not matched to a gene: 17. Germline values: CDR1 DFQATT, CDR2 SNEGSKA (reference sequence). The CDR3 DNA is TGCAGTGTCGACCTGGGGGCTAGCGGGAGGGCCGGGTCCTACGAGCAGTACTTC. Translated: CSVDLGASGRAGSYEQYF.

This sequence joins TRBV4-3 and TRBJ2-2; possible D gene TRBD1, 6 bases. V dropped 5 bases and J dropped 1 base, with 8 bases sitting between them. The CDR3 totals 14 residues. CDR1 LGHNA and CDR2 YSLEER come from the germline V gene. Here the CDR3 reads CASSEDRNTGELFF. The CDR3, as DNA: TGCGCCAGCAGCGAGGACAGGAACACCGGGGAGCTGTTTTTT.

The chain is built from TRBV5-1 and TRBJ1-2; D uncertain. This CDR3 is built from 14 residues. Trimming cost V 2 bases and J 6 bases, with 14 bases left between them. In germline, CDR1 is SGHRS, CDR2 YFSETQ. The CDR3 sequence is CASSLNPPSHGYTF. The DNA for the CDR3 is TGCGCCAGCAGCTTAAACCCCCCAAGCCATGGCTACACCTTC. Drawing the rest from reference TRBV5-1 and TRBJ1-2, the complete variable domain is KAGVTQTPRYLIKTRGQQVTLSCSPISGHRSVSWYQQTPGQGLQFLFEYFSETQRNKGNFPGRFSGRQFSNSRSEMNVSTLELGDSALYLCASSLNPPSHGYTFGSGTRLTVV.

The chain employs TRBV7-6 and TRBJ2-7, with TRBD2 matching 10 bases. V trimming: 5 bases; J trimming: 3 bases; junction bases outside the gene matches: 7. The CDR3 has 15 amino acids. Germline-derived CDR1 and CDR2 are SGHVS and FNYEAQ. CDR3 region: CASSAGTSVNYEQYF. CDR3 nucleotide sequence: TGTGCCAGCAGCGCAGGGACTAGCGTTAACTACGAGCAGTACTTC. Drawing the rest from reference TRBV7-6 and TRBJ2-7, the complete variable domain is GAGVSQSPRYKVTKRGQDVALRCDPISGHVSLYWYRQALGQGPEFLTYFNYEAQQDKSGLPNDRFSAERPEGSISTLTIQRTEQRDSAMYRCASSAGTSVNYEQYFGPGTRLTVT.

This clone was seen only a few times. A read error may be the cause here, since a much bigger clone is one base away. The CDR3 coding sequence is TGTGCCAGCAGCGCGGGACAGAACACCGGGAAGCTGTTTTTT. Protein sequence: CASSAGQNTGKLFF. The chain links TRBV5-8 to TRBJ2-2, with D maybe TRBD1 (7 bases). The CDR3 has 14 amino acids. Germline lookup yields CDR1 SGHTS and CDR2 YDEGEE.

This clone was seen many times. J is TRBJ2-1 and V is TRBV3-1; a possible D gene is TRBD2 (6 bases). Trimming cost V 4 bases and J 10 bases, with 11 bases left between them. In germline, CDR1 is LGHDT, CDR2 YNNKEL (reference sequence). This CDR3 is built from 12 residues. The CDR3: CASSPGTWEQFF. The CDR3 DNA sequence: TGTGCCAGCAGCCCCGGGACTTGGGAGCAGTTCTTC.

V usage is TRBV5-4 and J usage is TRBJ1-6; D may be TRBD1 (6 bases). The CDR3 has 17 amino acids. V was cut by 0 bases and J by 4 bases, with 14 bases left in between. Germline CDR1 SGHNT, CDR2 YYREEE (reference sequence). CDR3 in amino acids: CASSLARGGGYNSPLHF. DNA for the CDR3: TGTGCCAGCAGCTTGGCCAGGGGCGGAGGGTATAATTCACCCCTCCACTTT.

Regarding this clone: Since a much larger clone is just one base distant, this may be a read error. The chain recombines TRBV20-1 with TRBJ2-2; 11 bases are a match to TRBD2. The germline gives CDR1 DFQATT, CDR2 SNEGSKA (reference sequence). The CDR3 runs 15 residues. CDR3 nucleotides: TGCAGTGCTGGAGATAGCGGGAGGGACACCGGGGAGCTGTTTTTT. It specifies CSAGDSGRDTGELFF.

This clone appeared many times. This rearrangement joins TRBV19 to TRBJ2-3; TRBD1 is a possible D gene (6 bases). This CDR3 has 12 amino acids. The germline gives CDR1 LNHDA, CDR2 SQIVND (reference sequence). Trimming cost V 10 bases and J 8 bases, with 16 bases left between them. The CDR3 region is CATGTVGGTQYF. CDR3 in DNA: TGTGCCACTGGAACTGTAGGGGGTACGCAGTATTTT.

This clone is medium-sized in the sample. The chain carries TRBV25-1 and TRBJ2-2; D is perhaps TRBD1 or TRBD2 (6 bases each). Deletions cut 7 bases from V and 3 bases from J, with 18 bases between. There are 16 residues in the CDR3. Germline loops: CDR1 MGHDK, CDR2 SYGVNS. The CDR3 loop is CASNPRWGADTGELFF. The CDR3 DNA sequence: TGTGCCAGCAACCCCCGGTGGGGGGCCGACACCGGGGAGCTGTTTTTT.

This clone was counted ten times or more. CDR3 DNA sequence: TGTGCCAGCAGCTTAGACAGCACTTACAATGAGCAGTTCTTC. Its protein product is CASSLDSTYNEQFF. The gene calls are TRBV7-2 and TRBJ2-1; D remains unclear. CDR3 length: 14 residues. The germline gives CDR1 SGHTA, CDR2 FQGNSA. The V end was cut by 1 base, the J end by 4 bases, with 8 bases between.

This clone was observed a handful of times. CDR3 region: CATSRDLPSGSSETQYF. The CDR3, as DNA: TGTGCCACCAGCAGAGATCTGCCTAGCGGGAGTTCTGAGACCCAGTACTTC. The rearrangement joins TRBV15 to TRBJ2-5; 10 bases are shared with TRBD2. With 0 bases clipped from V and 5 bases from J, the junction kept 9 bases outside the gene matches. This CDR3 is 17 amino acids long. The germline gives CDR1 LNHNV, CDR2 YYDKDF (reference sequence).

This clone was seen ten or more times. The rearrangement uses TRBV14 and TRBJ2-1, with D tentatively TRBD2 (5 bases). The germline V and J ends were trimmed by 1 base and 10 bases, with 11 bases remaining between them. The CDR3 totals 13 residues. Germline CDR1 and CDR2: SGHDN and FVKESK. The CDR3 DNA reads as TGTGCCAGCAGCCAAGCGGAGGCCGGGGAGCAGTTCTTC. It encodes CASSQAEAGEQFF.

The rearrangement links TRBV4-3 to TRBJ2-6; D is unresolved. Germline values: CDR1 LGHNA, CDR2 YSLEER. The CDR3 runs to 17 residues. Trimming stripped 3 bases from V and 0 bases from J, with 12 bases between. In DNA, the CDR3 is TGCGCCAGCAGCCAGACGGGTAGTTCCTCTGGGGCCAACGTCCTGACTTTC. It codes for CASSQTGSSSGANVLTF.

Notes on this clone: Other DNA sequences in the sample encode the same CDR3. The chain joins TRBV2 to TRBJ2-3, with TRBD2 identical over 8 bases. CDR3 length equals 17 residues. After removal of 8 bases from V and 0 bases from J, the junction contained 13 bases not matched to a gene. Germline assignment: CDR1 SNHLY and CDR2 FYNNEI. The DNA for the CDR3 is TGTGCCAGCTCCCAGGGCAGAGCTAGCGGGAGCACAGATACGCAGTATTTT. As protein: CASSQGRASGSTDTQYF. Drawing the rest from reference TRBV2 and TRBJ2-3, the complete variable domain is EPEVTQTPSHQVTQMGQEVILRCVPISNHLYFYWYRQILGQKVEFLVSFYNNEISEKSEIFDDQFSVERPDGSNFTLKIRSTKLEDSAMYFCASSQGRASGSTDTQYFGPGTRLTVL.

This clone is labeled medium-sized. The rearrangement uses TRBV6-6 and TRBJ2-3, with D maybe TRBD1 (6 bases). Germline V gene lookup returns CDR1 MNHNY and CDR2 SVGAGI (reference sequence). Trimming removed 0 bases from V and 1 base from J, with 8 bases in between. The CDR3 extends over 15 amino acids. The CDR3 sequence is CASSYSPGGTDTQYF. The CDR3 bases are TGTGCCAGCAGTTACTCCCCAGGGGGCACAGATACGCAGTATTTT.

This clone was seen many times. This rearrangement joins TRBV5-1 to TRBJ2-7; D unclear. This CDR3 region has 16 residues. Trimming stripped 0 bases from V and 2 bases from J, with 15 bases between. Germline CDR1 reads SGHRS; CDR2 reads YFSETQ. The CDR3 is CASSLDTPPATYEQYF. The DNA for the CDR3 is TGCGCCAGCAGCTTGGACACCCCCCCTGCCACCTACGAGCAGTACTTC. The complete variable domain, with remaining parts taken from reference TRBV5-1 and TRBJ2-7, reads KAGVTQTPRYLIKTRGQQVTLSCSPISGHRSVSWYQQTPGQGLQFLFEYFSETQRNKGNFPGRFSGRQFSNSRSEMNVSTLELGDSALYLCASSLDTPPATYEQYFGPGTRLTVT.

This chain uses TRBV11-2 with TRBJ2-5; D is possibly TRBD1 (5 bases). Trimming cost V 4 bases and J 4 bases, with 10 bases left between them. CDR3 length: 13 amino acids. Germline loops: CDR1 SGHAT, CDR2 FQNNGV. CDR3 residues: CASSYDSRETQYF. Here the CDR3 DNA reads TGTGCCAGCAGCTACGACAGCAGAGAGACCCAGTACTTC.

At least ten counts were recorded for this clone. The chain recombines TRBV30 with TRBJ1-4; a weak D match, TRBD1 (5 bases). The V gene's germline CDR1 is GTSNPN and CDR2 SVGIG (reference sequence). The CDR3 loop spans 14 amino acids. V was clipped by 3 bases and J by 7 bases, with 15 bases between them. CDR3 in amino acids: CAWRRWGLGEKLFF. In nucleotides, the CDR3 is TGTGCCTGGAGACGATGGGGGTTGGGTGAAAAACTGTTTTTT.

This clone was picked up many times. Here the CDR3 reads CASSLGENTEAFF. Written as DNA, the CDR3 is TGTGCCAGCAGTTTAGGGGAGAACACTGAAGCTTTCTTT. The chain carries TRBV27 and TRBJ1-1; no firm D call. The CDR3 consists of 13 residues. Germline CDR1 and CDR2: MNHEY and SMNVEV (reference sequence). V was shortened by 2 bases and J by 1 base, with 5 bases between the two germline ends.

This clone came up a few times. Here the CDR3 reads CASSSQPGPTSNYGYTF. For the CDR3, the DNA is TGTGCCAGCAGCTCCCAACCGGGACCTACGTCTAACTATGGCTACACCTTC. The V call is TRBV7-8, the J call TRBJ1-2; possibly TRBD1 for D (5 bases). Germline values: CDR1 SGHVS, CDR2 FQNEAQ. The CDR3 runs 17 residues. V lost 4 bases and J lost 0, with 18 bases in between.

This clone has a handful of counts. A read error may be the cause here, since a much bigger clone is one base away. The CDR3 here is CSVMGASHTEAFF. In DNA, the CDR3 is TGCAGCGTTATGGGGGCCTCCCACACTGAAGCTTTCTTT. The chain carries TRBV29-1 and TRBJ1-1, with D possibly being TRBD1 (6 bases). Germline V gene sequence: CDR1 SQVTM, CDR2 ANQGSEA. The V gene lost 5 bases and the J gene lost 3 bases, with 13 bases spanning the gap. The length of the CDR3 is 13 residues. The full variable domain, its missing parts supplied by reference TRBV29-1 and TRBJ1-1, is SAVISQKPSRDICQRGTSLTIQCQVDSQVTMMFWYRQQPGQSLTLIATANQGSEATYESGFVIDKFPISRPNLTFSTLTVSNMSPEDSSIYLCSVMGASHTEAFFGQGTRLTVV.